The 14 T cell receptor beta chains below all came from one sample that was sequenced in a study of shared clonotypes between healthy human individuals. The method was immunoSEQ multiplex PCR; TCRdb's version includes in-frame clones alone and lacks a portion of them. The sample contains more than 450,000 clones, around 74% of which appear only once. The sequenced sample consisted of PBMCs. These receptors were taken from a woman aged 40 to 50 in good health. Some clones in this sample may be carry-over from other donors' samples.

V gene TRBV5-4 combines with J gene TRBJ2-7; 16 nucleotides agree with TRBD2. V trimming: 0 bases; J trimming: 4 bases; junction bases outside the gene matches: 7. From germline, CDR1 is SGHNT and CDR2 YYREEE (reference sequence). The CDR3 loop spans 18 amino acids. CDR3 DNA sequence: TGTGCCAGCAGCTTGGGGGGGACTAGCGGGAGGGCGTTTTACGAGCAGTACTTC. Its translation: CASSLGGTSGRAFYEQYF. The full variable domain, completed using reference TRBV5-4 and TRBJ2-7, is ETGVTQSPTHLIKTRGQQVTLRCSSQSGHNTVSWYQQALGQGPQFIFQYYREEENGRGNFPPRFSGLQFPNYSSELNVNALELDDSALYLCASSLGGTSGRAFYEQYFGPGTRLTVT.

This clone was found a few times. Different DNA sequences within this sample yield the same CDR3. The chain combines TRBV6-1 with TRBJ2-7; TRBD2 agrees at 12 bases. CDR3 length: 14 residues. Trimming took 3 bases from V and 4 from J; bases not matched to a gene: 1. Germline assignment: CDR1 MNHNS and CDR2 SASEGT. The CDR3 DNA is TGTGCCAGCAGTGATGGGACTAGCGGGTACGAGCAGTACTTC. Translated: CASSDGTSGYEQYF.

The chain has TRBV20-1 and TRBJ2-7; D not resolved. Trimming pared 6 bases from V and 1 base from J, leaving 7 bases between. The CDR3 is 11 amino acids. Germline V CDR1 and CDR2: DFQATT, SNEGSKA (reference sequence). The DNA of the CDR3 is TGCAGTGCCCCCTTATCCTACGAGCAGTACTTC. Translation gives CSAPLSYEQYF.

The chain carries TRBV6-6 and TRBJ2-5, with no clear D. With the DNA end fitting TRBJ2-7 better, the J assignment may be wrong. CDR3 length: 11 residues. Per germline, CDR1 MNHNY and CDR2 SVGAGI (reference sequence). The DNA of the CDR3 is TGTGCCAGCAGTTATCGGCACGAGCAGTACTTC. Amino acids: CASSYRHEQYF.

This chain's CDR3 is CASSVRSGSGGNEQFF. The DNA of the CDR3 is TGTGCCAGCAGTGTTCGTAGCGGGAGCGGGGGCAATGAGCAGTTCTTC. This chain connects TRBV6-1 to TRBJ2-1; 9 bases are shared with TRBD2. The CDR3 is made up of 16 amino acids. CDR1 and CDR2 from the germline V gene are MNHNS and SASEGT. V lost 4 bases and J lost 6; bases outside the gene matches: 10.

The gene calls are TRBV4-3 and TRBJ1-4; D not certain. Per the germline V gene, CDR1 is LGHNA and CDR2 is YSLEER. The CDR3 runs 15 residues. V was shortened by 1 base and J by 4 bases, with 10 bases between the two germline ends. Here the CDR3 reads CASSQGTILNEKLFF. CDR3 sequence (DNA): TGCGCCAGCAGCCAAGGGACCATACTTAATGAAAAACTGTTTTTT.

In this sample, this clone turned up a few times. J is TRBJ2-4 and V is TRBV5-1; 7 bases are shared with TRBD1. CDR3 length equals 14 residues. The germline V gene has CDR1 SGHRS and CDR2 YFSETQ. V shed 3 bases and J 8 bases; nucleotides not matched to a gene: 8. CDR3 residues: CASSSQTGTDIQYF. The CDR3 nucleotides are TGCGCCAGCAGCTCTCAGACAGGGACGGACATTCAGTACTTC.

The chain combines TRBV6-6 with TRBJ2-1; 12 bases are a match to TRBD2. The V and J ends lost 4 bases and 12 bases, in that order; junction bases with no gene match: 4. Germline assignment: CDR1 MNHNY and CDR2 SVGAGI (reference sequence). The CDR3 has 13 amino acids. The CDR3 DNA is TGTGCCAGCAGTTCCCTAGCGGGAGGGGTGCAGTTCTTC. This gives the protein CASSSLAGGVQFF.

The chain has TRBV7-2 and TRBJ1-5; perhaps TRBD1 as D (5 bases). Germline CDR1 SGHTA, CDR2 FQGNSA. This CDR3 is built from 15 residues. With 5 bases removed from V and 4 bases from J, the gap between germline ends came to 15 bases. The CDR3 coding sequence is TGTGCCAGCAGCCCCCTGAAGGGGCGTAATCAGCCCCAGCATTTT. Its protein product is CASSPLKGRNQPQHF.

The V call is TRBV14, the J call TRBJ2-1, with 9 nucleotides matching TRBD1. The CDR3 has 15 amino acids. Per germline, CDR1 SGHDN and CDR2 FVKESK. V shed 4 bases, J shed 5 bases, and the junction held 6 bases outside the gene matches. CDR3 residues: CASSRRQGEDNEQFF. The DNA for the CDR3 is TGTGCCAGCAGCCGACGACAGGGGGAGGACAATGAGCAGTTCTTC.

This chain links TRBV30 with TRBJ1-4; maybe TRBD1 (5 bases). Germline loops: CDR1 GTSNPN, CDR2 SVGIG (reference sequence). The CDR3 is made up of 14 amino acids. Trimming left V 4 bases short and J 8 bases short, with 17 bases between. CDR3 residues: CAWTGGVSGEKLFF. Here the CDR3 DNA reads TGTGCCTGGACCGGAGGGGTTTCTGGGGAAAAACTGTTTTTT.

V and J are TRBV19 and TRBJ2-2; D is unclear. Germline lookup yields CDR1 LNHDA and CDR2 SQIVND (reference sequence). V was cut by 5 bases and J by 7 bases, with 17 bases left in between. This CDR3 spans 15 amino acids. The DNA of the CDR3 is TGTGCCAGTAGTTGGTTCGGCCATCAGGACGGGGAGCTGTTTTTT. Its protein is CASSWFGHQDGELFF.

J is TRBJ2-5 and V is TRBV19; D is undetermined. In germline, CDR1 is LNHDA, CDR2 SQIVND (reference sequence). V dropped 5 bases and J dropped 5 bases, with 12 bases sitting between them. The length of the CDR3 is 13 residues. The CDR3 nucleotides read TGTGCCAGTAGTCGCGAGTTCGAGGAGACCCAGTACTTC. This sequence encodes CASSREFEETQYF.

This clone appeared many times. The chain has TRBV19 and TRBJ2-1; 9 bases are shared with TRBD2. V shed 3 bases and J 9 bases; nucleotides not matched to a gene: 3. Germline CDR1 reads LNHDA; CDR2 reads SQIVND (reference sequence). CDR3 size: 13 residues. CDR3 sequence reads: CASSIWTSVEQFF. In DNA form, the CDR3 reads TGTGCCAGTAGTATTTGGACTAGCGTTGAGCAGTTCTTC.